The next 12 T cell receptor beta chains were all read from a single sample in a study of blood T cell repertoires in COVID-19. The assay was immunoSEQ multiplex PCR, and TCRdb's table has in-frame clones only and misses some. The sample yields about 210,000 clones, around 87% seen once. The sample comprised peripheral blood. The receptors stem from a man in his 60s with acute or convalescent COVID-19.

The chain joins TRBV6-5 to TRBJ2-5, with 7 bases lining up with TRBD2. Germline trimming cut 5 bases from V and 5 bases from J; bases unmatched to any gene: 8. Germline V gene lookup returns CDR1 MNHEY and CDR2 SVGAGI. The CDR3 contains 14 residues. The CDR3 DNA reads as TGTGCCAGCAGTAGCGGGGACCAAGCGGAGACCCAGTACTTC. Translation gives CASSSGDQAETQYF.

The chain uses TRBV19 and TRBJ2-3; 8 nucleotides agree with TRBD2. CDR1 is LNHDA, CDR2 SQIVND, per germline (reference sequence). The length of the CDR3 is 16 residues. The ends lost 5 bases at V and 3 bases at J; junction bases unmatched: 10. The CDR3 here is CASSAPRRGATDTQYF. CDR3 nucleotide sequence: TGTGCCAGTAGTGCCCCCCGGCGGGGGGCTACAGATACGCAGTATTTT.

This chain connects TRBV5-4 to TRBJ1-3, with 11 bases matching TRBD1. CDR3 size: 15 residues. Trimming removed 4 bases from V and 4 bases from J; junction bases left unmatched: 4. From germline, CDR1 is SGHNT and CDR2 YYREEE (reference sequence). CDR3 residues: CASSGQGARGNTIYF. The CDR3 DNA sequence: TGTGCCAGCAGCGGACAGGGGGCGCGGGGAAACACCATATATTTT.

This chain joins TRBV3-1 (or the pseudogene TRBV3-2) and TRBJ2-3; 11 bases match TRBD2. The junction had 7 bases not matched to a gene; V was cut back by 5 bases and J by 6 bases. The length of the CDR3 is 15 residues. The germline CDR1 and CDR2 sequences are LGHDT and YNNKEL (reference sequence). CDR3 sequence: CASSAIAGGRDTQYF. The CDR3 DNA follows: TGTGCCAGCAGCGCTATAGCGGGGGGGCGTGATACGCAGTATTTT.

The J gene is TRBJ2-5, the V gene TRBV5-1; D call uncertain. Germline lookup yields CDR1 SGHRS and CDR2 YFSETQ. This CDR3 is 14 amino acids long. Trimming took 4 bases from V and 2 from J, leaving 12 bases between them. CDR3 DNA: TGCGCCAGCAGCATTGGGTTCGGGCAAGAGACCCAGTACTTC. Translation gives CASSIGFGQETQYF.

V usage is TRBV3-1 (or the pseudogene TRBV3-2) and J usage is TRBJ2-5; no reliable D call. CDR1 LGHDT and CDR2 YNNKEL come from the germline V gene (reference sequence). Trimming pared 4 bases from V and 2 bases from J, leaving 8 bases between. The CDR3 contains 13 residues. The CDR3 coding sequence is TGTGCCAGCAGCCCCCCGGGTCAAGAGACCCAGTACTTC. It yields the protein CASSPPGQETQYF.

The chain uses TRBV6-2 or TRBV6-3 and TRBJ1-1, with a possible D match to TRBD1 (5 bases). The V gene lost 2 bases and the J gene lost 2 bases, with 21 bases spanning the gap. The CDR3 covers 18 residues. The V gene's germline CDR1 is MNHEY and CDR2 SVGEGT. CDR3 amino acids: CASSYPSDSGGGNTEAFF. In DNA form, the CDR3 reads TGTGCCAGCAGTTACCCCTCGGACTCGGGGGGAGGAAACACTGAAGCTTTCTTT.

The gene calls are TRBV5-1 and TRBJ1-4; D unclear. Trimming pared 4 bases from V and 8 bases from J, leaving 15 bases between. The CDR3 is 14 amino acids. Germline CDR1 is SGHRS and CDR2 is YFSETQ. In nucleotides, the CDR3 is TGCGCCAGCAGCGCGGACTCCCGAGGGGAAAAACTGTTTTTT. Protein product: CASSADSRGEKLFF.

The rearrangement joins TRBV7-9 to TRBJ1-4; D is ambiguous. CDR1 is SEHNR and CDR2 is FQNEAQ in the germline V gene (reference sequence). The CDR3 contains 17 residues. Trimming removed 5 bases from V and 8 bases from J, with 24 bases in between. In DNA form, the CDR3 reads TGTGCCAGCAGCGTGTTTCGGGATTCGGGAATAGGGGAAAAACTGTTTTTT. Translating it yields CASSVFRDSGIGEKLFF.

The chain combines TRBV6-4 with TRBJ2-3; TRBD2 matches at 10 bases. CDR3 length: 14 amino acids. Per the germline V gene, CDR1 is MRHNA and CDR2 is SNTAGT. V trimming: 4 bases; J trimming: 5 bases; junction bases outside the gene matches: 3. Here the CDR3 DNA reads TGTGCCAGCAGTGGAGCGGGGGGGAGAGATACGCAGTATTTT. Protein product: CASSGAGGRDTQYF.

The rearrangement joins TRBV19 to TRBJ1-2, with a tentative D call TRBD1 (5 bases). V was pared by 2 bases and J by 8 bases, with 18 bases between. The CDR3 is 15 amino acids. CDR1 and CDR2 (germline): LNHDA, SQIVND (reference sequence). CDR3 nucleotide sequence: TGTGCCAGTAGTATACGACCTGGAGGGAACAGGGGCTACACCTTC. It is translated as CASSIRPGGNRGYTF. Full variable domain (outside the CDR3, taken from reference TRBV19 and TRBJ1-2): DGGITQSPKYLFRKEGQNVTLSCEQNLNHDAMYWYRQDPGQGLRLIYYSQIVNDFQKGDIAEGYSVSREKKESFPLTVTSAQKNPTAFYLCASSIRPGGNRGYTFGSGTRLTVV.

This clone was seen a single time. This rearrangement joins TRBV13 to TRBJ2-5; the match to TRBD2 covers 9 bases. Germline CDR1 is PRHDT and CDR2 is FYEKMQ (reference sequence). The J segment lost 3 bases and the V segment lost 4 bases, leaving 3 bases of the junction unmatched. CDR3 length: 14 amino acids. The CDR3 nucleotides are TGTGCCAGCAGCTCGACTAGCGGAGAAGAGACCCAGTACTTC. Its translation: CASSSTSGEETQYF.